This entry describes one T cell receptor beta chain. Its antigen has not been determined. Nothing much larger sits one base from this clone, and base qualities are not available. Donors were healthy HIV-negative adults with no recently reported acute infections or vaccinations. Every donor was a Caucasian adult living in Nashville, Tennessee, USA. CD4+ T cells were enriched through magnetic negative selection, after which naive cells were positively selected on CD45RA and the remaining negative fraction served as the memory subset. Blood was obtained by leukapheresis, after which PBMCs were separated by Ficoll-Histopaque density gradient centrifugation and cryopreserved in liquid nitrogen vapor phase. Purity and quantity of every magnetically sorted T cell population were checked by analytical flow cytometry. Each sorted fraction had its genomic DNA isolated and then quantified by UV absorbance on a Nanodrop 2000c.

Using the deep immunoSEQ assay, multiplex PCR amplified TCR CDR3 regions from genomic DNA. Genomic DNA extracted from each cell subset was distributed evenly over all wells of several immunoSEQ 96-well plates, and each plate served as one replicate. For sorted subsets, 200 ng of genomic DNA, equivalent to tens of thousands of T cell genomes, went into each replicate PCR. Purified libraries were measured with a Qubit 3.0 fluorometer, size-checked on a Bioanalyzer 2100, and measured again with the KAPA Library Quantification kit. Each immunoSEQ 96-well plate was sequenced on its own single-read 150-cycle Illumina NextSeq 550 flow cell. The paper's data handling went like this. Because the immunoSEQ output held only junctional sequences and lacked quality scores, the filtering could not match the filtering applied to full-length reads. To assign V/J genes and CDR3, sequences were annotated against IMGT germline references using PyIR, a Python wrapper for IgBLAST v1.9. Any read was removed if the V/J assignment was weak (E-value above 1e-6), the CDR3 was missing, or the read contained stop codons, out-of-frame junctions, or ambiguous translated residues. V3J clonotypes were defined as sequences sharing an identical inferred V gene, J gene, and CDR3 amino acid sequence. To compute the percentage overlap between repertoires, the number of shared unique clonotypes was divided by the size of the smaller repertoire. Three approaches were used to assess repertoire richness: RTK rarefaction, the Chao1 estimator, and Recon v2.1 estimates of unobserved clonotypes. Generation probabilities for all TCRbeta clonotypes obtained by the gDNA method from a handful of donors were computed using OLGA. In its TCRdb copy, this immuneACCESS table keeps in-frame sequences only and misses some clones. Where compared with another copy, unresolved V genes explain less than half of these, and the others have no known cause. For V, J and clone size, that table is used; D and trimming come from the DNA. This sample comprises about 1 million clones, 70% to 80% of them detected only once. The biggest ten clones account for nearly 1.5% of the sample.

The germline V gene sets CDR1 to SGHTA and CDR2 to FQGNSA. Including the terminal cysteine and phenylalanine, the CDR3 comprises 16 residues. Only CDR3 DNA remains: 48 bases, in frame from the first base. The germline V and J ends show losses of 6 bases and 5 bases respectively, and no gene match explains 11 bases of the junction. This record belongs to a study of shared clonotypes between healthy human individuals (TCRdb year 2020). As for the study more broadly: Three men and two women, aged 18 to 49 years, made up the cohort. Per donor, three plates each were used for CD4 naive and CD4 memory, two for CD8 naive, and one for CD8 memory. To estimate repertoire size and how much clonotype sharing occurs between individuals, the study deeply sequenced the blood TCR repertoires of roughly 5 healthy adults. Libraries were prepared and TCR repertoires were sequenced by different laboratories using diverse techniques, in order to increase sequencing depth and limit assay-specific biases. Leukapheresis yielded between about 0.85 and 9 billion PBMCs per donor.

Results and caveats for the whole study, not just this receptor: Estimated clonotype richness was generally larger for naive than for memory subsets. Pairwise subsampling led to the expectation that sequencing depth would affect the degree of clonotype sharing among donors. Sharing across several donors was observed for about 5% of naive CD4, less than 4% of naive CD8, 2% to 2.5% of memory CD4, and over 0.3% of memory CD8 clonotypes. Higher generation probabilities were observed for clonotypes shared by all four sorted-subset donors than for non-shared clonotypes. Rarefaction of sorted-subset datasets indicated incomplete sequencing despite the large sequencing depth. Because the study included a small number of donors, the genetic and exposure-history diversity represented was limited. Sampling was limited to blood, and TCR repertoires in tissue likely differ from TCR repertoires in blood.

The chain uses TRBV7-2 and TRBJ2-3; TRBD2 aligns with 10 central bases. This TCR was recovered from a man aged 18 to 29 in good health. Source material: memory CD4+ T cells sorted from blood. This specimen's cell subset or site label, interpreted: CD45RA-negative fraction. The CDR3 protein: CASSPRTSGEGDTQYF. The DNA is as follows: TGTGCCAGCAGTCCTCGGACTAGCGGAGAGGGAGATACGCAGTATTTT.